The rows below give T cell receptor beta chains drawn from one sample of a study of blood T cells in healthy people across ages. TCRdb ran MiXCR on the 5' RACE reads and lists one entry per CDR3 protein. In the table there are roughly 1.5 million distinct CDR3 sequences, approximately 42% of which are singletons. The specimen sequenced was blood. The receptors derive from a woman between 18 and 29 years old in good health. Each CDR3 is given with its conserved first and last residue. A D gene is named only where the DNA matches it firmly. A row's size may be missing; if present it is once, few, many or a size class.

size: few; V: TRBV4-1; J: TRBJ1-2; D: -; CDR3: CASSQMLLRTANYGYTF; DNA: TGCGCCAGCAGCCAGATGCTTCTCCGGACAGCCAACTATGGCTACACCTTC
size: -; V: TRBV6-2/TRBV6-3; J: TRBJ1-5; D: -; CDR3: CASSDLTNQPQHF; DNA: TGTGCCAGCAGTGACCTGACGAATCAGCCCCAGCATTTT
size: -; V: TRBV7-9; J: TRBJ1-1; D: -; CDR3: CASSLAGRGHTEAFF; DNA: TGTGCCAGCAGCTTAGCGGGGCGGGGCCATACTGAAGCTTTCTTT
size: -; V: TRBV5-1; J: TRBJ2-1; D: TRBD1; CDR3: CASSLTGVHNEQFF; DNA: TGCGCCAGCAGCCTAACAGGGGTACACAATGAGCAGTTCTTC
size: -; V: TRBV28; J: TRBJ1-1; D: -; CDR3: CASRNRDRLTEAFF; DNA: TGTGCCAGCAGAAACAGGGATAGGCTCACTGAAGCTTTCTTT
size: few; V: TRBV28; J: TRBJ2-7; D: TRBD2; CDR3: CASSPLAGYYEQYF; DNA: TGTGCCAGCAGTCCCCTAGCGGGATACTACGAGCAGTACTTC
size: -; V: TRBV5-1; J: TRBJ2-2; D: -; CDR3: CASVGVYTGELFF; DNA: TGCGCCAGCGTTGGAGTGTACACCGGGGAGCTGTTTTTT
size: -; V: TRBV6-1; J: TRBJ1-5; D: -; CDR3: CASSETGYYQPQHF; DNA: TGTGCCAGCAGCGAAACAGGGTATTATCAGCCCCAGCATTTT
size: -; V: TRBV7-2; J: TRBJ2-7; D: -; CDR3: CASSLVSGGFYEQYF; DNA: TGTGCCAGCAGCTTAGTTTCGGGGGGCTTCTACGAGCAGTACTTC
size: many; V: TRBV12-3/TRBV12-4; J: TRBJ2-3; D: -; CDR3: CASSIRTESTDTQYF; DNA: TGTGCCAGCAGTATACGGACAGAGAGCACAGATACGCAGTATTTT
size: once; V: TRBV19; J: TRBJ1-3; D: TRBD1; CDR3: CASTRAAGGGNTIYF; DNA: TGTGCCAGTACCCGTGCGGCAGGGGGTGGAAACACCATATATTTT
size: -; V: TRBV12-3/TRBV12-4; J: TRBJ1-1; D: -; CDR3: CASSLVEGQKAFF; DNA: TGTGCCAGCAGTTTAGTCGAAGGGCAAAAAGCTTTCTTT
size: -; V: TRBV20-1; J: TRBJ1-1; D: -; CDR3: CSARDAGKGNTEAFF; DNA: TGCAGTGCTAGAGATGCAGGTAAAGGGAACACTGAAGCTTTCTTT
size: many; V: TRBV29-1; J: TRBJ2-1; D: -; CDR3: CSVLGRGYNEQFF; DNA: TGCAGCGTTCTTGGCAGGGGCTACAATGAGCAGTTCTTC
size: -; V: TRBV19; J: TRBJ1-1; D: -; CDR3: CASTQRQHMNTEAFF; DNA: TGTGCCAGTACCCAGAGACAGCACATGAACACTGAAGCTTTCTTT
size: few; V: TRBV4-3; J: TRBJ2-7; D: -; CDR3: CASSQGWGRSEYEQYF; DNA: TGCGCCAGCAGCCAAGGGTGGGGGCGTAGCGAATACGAGCAGTACTTC
size: -; V: TRBV7-2; J: TRBJ2-3; D: -; CDR3: CASSFVLPSTDTQYF; DNA: TGTGCCAGCAGCTTTGTCCTTCCTAGCACAGATACGCAGTATTTT
size: -; V: TRBV12-3/TRBV12-4; J: TRBJ2-7; D: -; CDR3: CASSSEDWAGEQYF; DNA: TGTGCCAGCAGTTCCGAGGACTGGGCGGGAGAGCAGTACTTC
size: few; V: TRBV20-1; J: TRBJ2-7; D: TRBD2; CDR3: CSARDTTSGTYEQYF; DNA: TGCAGTGCTAGAGATACGACTAGCGGTACCTACGAGCAGTACTTC
size: -; V: TRBV7-2; J: TRBJ2-5; D: -; CDR3: CASSPGQTLRETQYF; DNA: TGTGCCAGCAGCCCGGGACAAACACTCCGAGAGACCCAGTACTTC
size: -; V: TRBV27; J: TRBJ2-6; D: TRBD1; CDR3: CASRSGQGAPGANVLTF; DNA: TGTGCCAGCAGAAGCGGACAGGGGGCGCCCGGGGCCAACGTCCTGACTTTC
size: few; V: TRBV7-6; J: TRBJ1-4; D: -; CDR3: CASSLAPFIANEKLFF; DNA: TGTGCCAGCAGCTTAGCTCCATTCATTGCTAATGAAAAACTGTTTTTT
size: -; V: TRBV7-9; J: TRBJ1-4; D: TRBD1; CDR3: CASSLVGTANRHLFF; DNA: TGTGCCAGCAGCTTAGTTGGGACAGCCAATCGCCATCTGTTTTTT
size: few; V: TRBV12-3/TRBV12-4; J: TRBJ1-1; D: -; CDR3: CASIYGAGHTEAFF; DNA: TGTGCCAGCATTTATGGGGCCGGCCACACTGAAGCTTTCTTT
size: -; V: TRBV29-1; J: TRBJ2-1; D: -; CDR3: CSVEFQGRKKQFF; DNA: TGCAGCGTTGAGTTCCAGGGACGGAAAAAGCAGTTCTTC
size: -; V: TRBV4-1; J: TRBJ2-3; D: -; CDR3: CASSQNREDTQYF; DNA: TGCGCCAGCAGCCAAAACAGGGAGGATACGCAGTATTTT
size: -; V: TRBV27; J: TRBJ2-1; D: -; CDR3: CATLGGPEGYNEQFF; DNA: TGTGCCACACTGGGGGGGCCCGAAGGGTACAATGAGCAGTTCTTC
size: few; V: TRBV20-1; J: TRBJ1-2; D: -; CDR3: CSAPQGTNNYGYTF; DNA: TGCAGTGCCCCCCAGGGGACGAACAACTATGGCTACACCTTC
size: -; V: TRBV11-2; J: TRBJ2-1; D: TRBD2; CDR3: CASSHAGGLYNEQFF; DNA: TGTGCCAGCAGCCACGCGGGAGGCCTGTACAATGAGCAGTTCTTC
size: -; V: TRBV20-1; J: TRBJ2-2; D: TRBD1; CDR3: CSAGQGLNRELFF; DNA: TGCAGTGCTGGACAGGGATTAAACAGGGAGCTGTTTTTT
size: few; V: TRBV29-1; J: TRBJ2-7; D: TRBD2; CDR3: CSVGNVLAAAYEQYF; DNA: TGCAGCGTGGGGAATGTTCTAGCGGCAGCCTACGAGCAGTACTTC
size: few; V: TRBV6-5; J: TRBJ2-7; D: -; CDR3: CASSYTENYEQYF; DNA: TGTGCCAGCAGTTACACGGAGAACTACGAGCAGTACTTC
size: -; V: TRBV14; J: TRBJ1-1; D: -; CDR3: CASSQMTEAFF; DNA: TGTGCCAGCAGCCAAATGACTGAAGCTTTCTTT
size: once; V: TRBV7-2; J: TRBJ1-1; D: -; CDR3: CASSTLDRSEAFF; DNA: TGTGCCAGCAGCACCCTTGACAGATCTGAAGCTTTCTTT
size: -; V: TRBV28; J: TRBJ1-1; D: -; CDR3: CASSLTHTLNTEAFF; DNA: TGTGCCAGCAGTCTTACCCACACATTGAACACTGAAGCTTTCTTT
size: -; V: TRBV7-2; J: TRBJ2-5; D: TRBD2; CDR3: CASSLAIGGGLGGETQYF; DNA: TGTGCCAGCAGCTTAGCTATTGGCGGGGGTCTCGGGGGAGAGACCCAGTACTTC
size: -; V: TRBV20-1; J: TRBJ2-7; D: TRBD1; CDR3: CSAREDRGHEQYF; DNA: TGCAGTGCTAGGGAGGACAGGGGACACGAGCAGTACTTC
size: -; V: TRBV6-6; J: TRBJ2-1; D: -; CDR3: CASSYSAEVSSYNEQFF; DNA: TGTGCCAGCAGTTACTCTGCCGAGGTTAGCTCCTACAATGAGCAGTTCTTC
size: many; V: TRBV6-5; J: TRBJ2-1; D: -; CDR3: CASSYGYNEQFF; DNA: TGTGCCAGCAGTTACGGGTACAATGAGCAGTTCTTC
size: few; V: TRBV4-3; J: TRBJ1-4; D: -; CDR3: CASSQDPSATNEKLFF; DNA: TGCGCCAGCAGCCAAGACCCAAGCGCAACTAATGAAAAACTGTTTTTT
size: -; V: TRBV20-1; J: TRBJ2-1; D: -; CDR3: CSARDPGVSYNEHFF; DNA: TGCAGTGCTAGAGATCCGGGGGTCTCCTACAATGAGCATTTCTTC
size: -; V: TRBV4-1; J: TRBJ2-5; D: -; CDR3: CASSQDPLGGQETQYF; DNA: TGCGCCAGCAGCCAAGACCCCTTGGGCGGGCAAGAGACCCAGTACTTC
size: -; V: TRBV28; J: TRBJ1-2; D: -; CDR3: CASSNPGVGLYGYTF; DNA: TGTGCCAGCAGTAACCCAGGGGTGGGGCTCTATGGCTACACCTTC
size: -; V: TRBV24-1; J: TRBJ2-1; D: -; CDR3: CATSEEIGSEQFF; DNA: TGTGCCACCAGTGAAGAGATAGGGAGTGAGCAGTTCTTC
size: -; V: TRBV13; J: TRBJ1-1; D: -; CDR3: CASSFGKGGETEAFF; DNA: TGTGCCAGCAGCTTCGGGAAGGGGGGCGAAACTGAAGCTTTCTTT
size: -; V: TRBV20-1; J: TRBJ1-2; D: TRBD1; CDR3: CSARQGGHYGYTF; DNA: TGCAGTGCAAGACAGGGGGGGCACTATGGCTACACCTTC
size: -; V: TRBV5-1; J: TRBJ2-2; D: -; CDR3: CASSPGSWNTGELFF; DNA: TGCGCCAGCAGCCCCGGGTCATGGAACACCGGGGAGCTGTTTTTT
size: -; V: TRBV28; J: TRBJ2-5; D: TRBD2; CDR3: CASSLLILAGDMETQYF; DNA: TGTGCCAGCAGTTTACTTATACTAGCGGGAGATATGGAGACCCAGTACTTC
size: -; V: TRBV5-1; J: TRBJ2-3; D: -; CDR3: CASSTTRADTQYF; DNA: TGCGCCAGCAGCACCACTAGAGCAGATACGCAGTATTTT
size: -; V: TRBV20-1; J: TRBJ2-5; D: -; CDR3: CSARDSRGLETQYF; DNA: TGCAGTGCTAGAGATTCGCGGGGCCTTGAGACCCAGTACTTC
size: -; V: TRBV5-6; J: TRBJ1-6; D: TRBD1; CDR3: CASSPTGGRDNSPLHF; DNA: TGTGCCAGCAGCCCAACAGGGGGCAGGGATAATTCACCCCTCCACTTT
size: few; V: TRBV29-1; J: TRBJ2-7; D: TRBD1; CDR3: CSVTGQGNNEQYF; DNA: TGCAGCGTTACGGGACAGGGGAACAATGAGCAGTACTTC
size: few; V: TRBV9; J: TRBJ2-7; D: TRBD2; CDR3: CASSVVPEGGGAVEQYF; DNA: TGTGCCAGCAGCGTAGTACCGGAAGGCGGGGGGGCCGTCGAGCAGTACTTC
size: few; V: TRBV20-1; J: TRBJ1-5; D: -; CDR3: CSASPGWQPQHF; DNA: TGCAGTGCTAGCCCCGGTTGGCAGCCCCAGCATTTT